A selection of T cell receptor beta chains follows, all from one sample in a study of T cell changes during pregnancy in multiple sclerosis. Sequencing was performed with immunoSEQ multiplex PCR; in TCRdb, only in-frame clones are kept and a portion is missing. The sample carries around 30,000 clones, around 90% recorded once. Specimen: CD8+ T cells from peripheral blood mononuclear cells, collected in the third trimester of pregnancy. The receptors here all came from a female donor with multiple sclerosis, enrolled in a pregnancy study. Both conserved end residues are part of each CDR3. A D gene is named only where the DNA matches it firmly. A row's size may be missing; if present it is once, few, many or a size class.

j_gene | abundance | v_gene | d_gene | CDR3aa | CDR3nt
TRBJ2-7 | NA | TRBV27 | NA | CASSSTGIYEQYF | TGTGCCAGCAGTTCCACAGGAATCTACGAGCAGTACTTC
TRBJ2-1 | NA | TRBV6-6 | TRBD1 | CASKAGTGENLEQFF | TGTGCCAGCAAAGCCGGGACAGGGGAGAATCTTGAGCAGTTCTTC
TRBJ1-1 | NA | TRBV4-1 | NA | CASSSGAGPYEAFF | TGCGCCAGCAGTTCAGGGGCTGGTCCCTATGAAGCTTTCTTT
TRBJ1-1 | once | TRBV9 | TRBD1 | CASSPPAGWQGDGAFF | TGTGCCAGCAGCCCCCCCGCTGGGTGGCAGGGGGATGGAGCTTTCTTT
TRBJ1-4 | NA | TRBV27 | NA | CASSLDRRGEKLFF | TGTGCCAGCAGTTTGGACCGCCGGGGTGAAAAACTGTTTTTT
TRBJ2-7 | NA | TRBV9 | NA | CASSVATGRSYEQYF | TGTGCCAGCAGCGTAGCTACGGGGAGGTCCTACGAGCAGTACTTC
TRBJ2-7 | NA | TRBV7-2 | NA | CASSLGGGGGALAYEQYF | TGTGCCAGCAGCCTGGGAGGAGGAGGGGGGGCCCTCGCCTACGAGCAGTACTTC
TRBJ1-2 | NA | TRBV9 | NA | CASGPGGLGSGYTF | TGTGCCAGCGGCCCTGGGGGCTTAGGCTCTGGCTACACCTTC
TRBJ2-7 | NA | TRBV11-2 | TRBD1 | CASSSSGTGWGEQYF | TGTGCCAGCAGCTCTTCCGGGACAGGGTGGGGGGAGCAGTACTTC
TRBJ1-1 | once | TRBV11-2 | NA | CASSLVDSRNTEAFF | TGTGCCAGCAGCTTAGTTGACAGCCGCAACACTGAAGCTTTCTTT
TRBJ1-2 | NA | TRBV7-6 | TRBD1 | CASSLTGEEGYTF | TGTGCCAGCAGCCTGACAGGGGAGGAGGGCTACACCTTC
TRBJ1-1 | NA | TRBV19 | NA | CASSIVGGGDTEAFF | TGTGCCAGTAGTATAGTCGGTGGGGGGGACACTGAAGCTTTCTTT
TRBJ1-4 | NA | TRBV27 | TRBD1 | CASSLGQLNEKLFF | TGTGCCAGCAGTTTGGGACAGCTTAATGAAAAACTGTTTTTT
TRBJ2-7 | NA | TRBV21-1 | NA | CASSPKGRVIRDFSNIWDEQYF | TGTGCCAGCAGCCCCAAGGGACGGGTCATCCGGGACTTCAGCAATATTTGGGACGAGCAGTACTTC
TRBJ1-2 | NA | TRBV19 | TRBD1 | CASSIPGQVYGYTF | TGTGCCAGTAGTATCCCGGGACAGGTCTATGGCTACACCTTC